These T cell receptor beta chains were read from a single sample in a study of blood T cell repertoires in COVID-19. The method was immunoSEQ multiplex PCR; TCRdb's version includes in-frame clones alone and lacks a portion of them. Among about 250,000 clones listed, around 86% were seen once. The material sequenced was peripheral blood. The source is a woman aged 80 or older with COVID-19, enrolled during active disease. The CDR3 runs from the conserved cysteine through the conserved F or W. The D gene is left open where the match is weak. Clone size, where shown, is once, few, many, or a class for clones that have expanded.

>16|-|TRBV18|-|TRBJ1-5
CASSLKRAGANQPQHF
TGTGCCAGCTCACTTAAAAGGGCAGGGGCGAATCAGCCCCAGCATTTT
>19|-|TRBV7-2|-|TRBJ1-6
CASSLGPRGQSSYNSPLHF
TGTGCCAGCAGCTTAGGCCCTCGGGGACAAAGCTCCTATAATTCACCCCTCCACTTT
>15|-|TRBV19|-|TRBJ1-4
CASSIGAGLNEKLFF
TGTGCCAGTAGTATAGGGGCAGGCCTTAATGAAAAACTGTTTTTT
>15|-|TRBV5-1|-|TRBJ1-1
CASSPGVSMNTEAFF
TGCGCCAGCAGCCCAGGGGTTTCCATGAACACTGAAGCTTTCTTT
>13|-|TRBV5-1|-|TRBJ1-2
CASSLTRDYGYTF
TGCGCCAGCAGCTTGACTAGGGACTATGGCTACACCTTC
>12|-|TRBV6-2/TRBV6-3|-|TRBJ1-5
CASSLPYQPQHF
TGTGCCAGCAGCCTCCCCTATCAGCCCCAGCATTTT
>11|TRBD1|TRBV6-4|-|TRBJ2-3
CASSTGVSQYF
TGTGCCAGCAGTACAGGGGTGTCGCAGTATTTT
>15|TRBD1|TRBV5-1|-|TRBJ1-1
CASVEGAAMNTEAFF
TGCGCCAGCGTTGAGGGGGCCGCGATGAACACTGAAGCTTTCTTT
>15|TRBD2|TRBV7-7|-|TRBJ2-5
CASSRGTSVGETQYF
TGTGCCAGCAGCCGGGGGACTAGCGTAGGAGAGACCCAGTACTTC
>10|-|TRBV27|-|TRBJ1-2
CASRRPGHHF
TGTGCCAGCAGGCGTCCGGGACACCACTTC
>13|-|TRBV9|-|TRBJ2-5
CASSSRSPGTQYF
TGTGCCAGCAGCTCCCGGTCGCCGGGGACCCAGTACTTC
>13|-|TRBV18|-|TRBJ1-1
CASSAVGDTEAFF
TGTGCCAGCTCAGCGGTAGGGGACACTGAAGCTTTCTTT
>14|-|TRBV5-1|-|TRBJ1-1
CASSPGASNTEAFF
TGCGCCAGCAGCCCAGGGGCGTCGAACACTGAAGCTTTCTTT
>12|-|TRBV9|-|TRBJ2-3
CASNLDRGTQYF
TGTGCCAGCAACCTAGACCGTGGTACGCAGTATTTT
>16|TRBD1|TRBV28|-|TRBJ2-3
CASSLVAQGAQDTQYF
TGTGCCAGCAGTTTGGTTGCCCAGGGGGCACAAGATACGCAGTATTTT
>15|TRBD1|TRBV7-9|few|TRBJ1-4
CASSSGDRGAEKLFF
TGTGCCAGCAGCTCTGGGGACAGGGGGGCTGAAAAACTGTTTTTT
>15|-|TRBV27|-|TRBJ1-1
CASSRSGARSTEAFF
TGTGCCAGCAGTAGGTCAGGGGCGCGTAGCACTGAAGCTTTCTTT
>16|TRBD1|TRBV3-1/TRBV3-2|-|TRBJ1-6
CASSQGDRGIGSPLHF
TGTGCCAGCAGCCAAGGGGACAGGGGAATCGGGTCACCCCTCCACTTT
>16|-|TRBV27|-|TRBJ1-4
CASGLGRGLANEKLFF
TGTGCCAGCGGACTGGGGAGGGGCCTGGCTAATGAAAAACTGTTTTTT
>14|-|TRBV10-3|few|TRBJ2-7
CAISEARGSYEQYF
TGTGCCATCAGTGAGGCTAGGGGAAGTTACGAGCAGTACTTC
>13|TRBD1|TRBV29-1|-|TRBJ1-1
CSERQGVGTEAFF
TGCAGCGAACGACAGGGGGTAGGGACTGAAGCTTTCTTT
>16|-|TRBV9|once|TRBJ2-2
CASSPTGPEQTGELFF
TGTGCCAGCAGCCCCACAGGTCCAGAACAGACCGGGGAGCTGTTTTTT
>16|TRBD2|TRBV24-1|few|TRBJ2-1
CATSDDSGTSTGEQFF
TGTGCCACCAGTGACGATAGCGGGACTAGCACTGGTGAGCAGTTCTTC
>15|TRBD2|TRBV5-4|-|TRBJ2-7
CASSLELAGAYEQYF
TGTGCCAGCAGCTTGGAACTAGCGGGGGCTTACGAGCAGTACTTC
>16|TRBD1|TRBV6-1|-|TRBJ1-5
CASSEIFGQGNQPQHF
TGTGCCAGCAGTGAAATATTCGGACAGGGCAATCAGCCCCAGCATTTT
>18|TRBD2|TRBV11-2|-|TRBJ2-3
CASSKQAGTSGRTDTQYF
TGTGCCAGCAGCAAGCAGGCCGGGACTAGCGGGCGCACAGATACGCAGTATTTT
>15|-|TRBV9|-|TRBJ2-1
CASSSGLGSYNEQFF
TGTGCCAGCAGCTCGGGGTTGGGGTCCTACAATGAGCAGTTCTTC
>12|-|TRBV30|-|TRBJ1-2
CAWISRDYGYTF
TGTGCCTGGATTAGCAGGGACTATGGCTACACCTTC
>15|TRBD1|TRBV28|-|TRBJ1-5
CASTPPGQGGQPQHF
TGTGCCAGCACCCCACCGGGACAGGGTGGGCAGCCCCAGCATTTT
>12|-|TRBV5-5|-|TRBJ2-5
CASSREGETQYF
TGTGCCAGCAGCCGGGAAGGAGAGACCCAGTACTTC
>19|TRBD2|TRBV7-2|-|TRBJ2-1
CASSSLAGGTISSYNEQFF
TGTGCCAGCAGCTCCCTAGCGGGGGGGACGATTAGCTCCTACAATGAGCAGTTCTTC
>13|TRBD1|TRBV28|-|TRBJ1-2
CASSSQTGQGYTF
TGTGCCAGCAGTTCCCAGACAGGGCAAGGCTACACCTTC
>15|TRBD1|TRBV19|-|TRBJ2-2
CASSKAGTVPGELFF
TGTGCCAGTAGCAAAGCCGGGACAGTCCCCGGGGAGCTGTTTTTT
>14|TRBD1|TRBV3-1/TRBV3-2|-|TRBJ1-5
CASSQGTGNQPQHF
TGTGCCAGCAGCCAAGGGACAGGGAATCAGCCCCAGCATTTT
>18|TRBD2|TRBV24-1|-|TRBJ2-2
CATSVSGGVAQNTGELFF
TGTGCCACCAGTGTAAGCGGGGGGGTAGCCCAGAACACCGGGGAGCTGTTTTTT
>15|TRBD1|TRBV5-6|-|TRBJ2-3
CASSRDRSLTDTQYF
TGTGCCAGCAGCCGGGACAGGTCCTTAACAGATACGCAGTATTTT
>16|TRBD1|TRBV5-1|-|TRBJ1-1
CASSFPLTGTNTEAFF
TGCGCCAGCAGCTTCCCTCTGACAGGGACCAACACTGAAGCTTTCTTT
>14|-|TRBV3-1/TRBV3-2|-|TRBJ1-6
CASSWTAYNSPLHF
TGTGCCAGCAGCTGGACTGCATATAATTCACCCCTCCACTTT
>13|-|TRBV11-2|-|TRBJ1-2
CASSLAGGGGYTF
TGTGCCAGCAGCTTAGCGGGGGGAGGTGGCTACACCTTC
>17|-|TRBV30|-|TRBJ2-1
CAWSRQTRTRLHNEQFF
TGTGCCTGGAGTCGCCAAACCAGAACTAGGCTCCACAATGAGCAGTTCTTC
>15|TRBD1|TRBV9|-|TRBJ1-6
CASSVGGQGSSPLHF
TGTGCCAGCAGCGTGGGGGGACAGGGAAGCTCACCCCTCCACTTT
>15|-|TRBV7-2|-|TRBJ2-5
CASSLTRGYRETQYF
TGTGCCAGCAGCCTGACCAGGGGTTACAGGGAGACCCAGTACTTC
>15|-|TRBV6-2/TRBV6-3|once|TRBJ2-5
CASSSYYRERETQYF
TGTGCCAGCAGTTCATACTACAGGGAGAGGGAGACCCAGTACTTC
>15|-|TRBV10-3|-|TRBJ1-6
CAIRVGGEGGSPLHF
TGTGCCATCAGAGTCGGGGGGGAAGGAGGATCACCCCTCCACTTT
>15|TRBD1|TRBV5-1|-|TRBJ1-1
CASSSPGGGGTEAFF
TGCGCCAGCAGCTCCCCAGGGGGCGGGGGCACTGAAGCTTTCTTT
>15|TRBD1|TRBV7-2|-|TRBJ1-5
CASSLTGQGHQPQHF
TGTGCCAGCAGCTTAACAGGACAGGGGCACCAGCCCCAGCATTTT
>13|-|TRBV19|-|TRBJ1-2
CASRQGSNYGYTF
TGTGCCAGTAGACAGGGCTCTAACTATGGCTACACCTTC
>16|-|TRBV30|-|TRBJ2-6
CAWSPRPGSGANVLTF
TGTGCCTGGAGTCCCCGCCCGGGTTCTGGGGCCAACGTCCTGACTTTC
>17|-|TRBV4-1|-|TRBJ2-5
CASSQVFGERRKETQYF
TGCGCCAGCAGCCAAGTTTTCGGGGAGCGGAGAAAAGAGACCCAGTACTTC
>11|-|TRBV19|-|TRBJ1-4
CASRAVEKLFF
TGTGCCAGTAGAGCCGTTGAAAAACTGTTTTTT
>13|-|TRBV28|-|TRBJ1-2
CASTPGQKHGYTF
TGTGCCAGCACCCCGGGACAAAAGCATGGCTACACCTTC